A single sample is the source of the 4 T cell receptor beta chains below, sequenced in a study of identical twins (dated by TCRdb to about 2016). Library preparation was by 5' RACE. Sequencing took place on an Illumina HiSeq 2000. Clones were called with MiXCR by TCRdb after fastp trimmed the public reads at Q25, and only in-frame beta chains were retained. Entries are consolidated by CDR3 protein sequence, retaining the most common genes and DNA. This sample is represented by about 530,000 distinct CDR3 sequences; about a fifth of them were singletons. The ten largest clonotypes hold approximately 0.52% of the sample. The data were also submitted as part of a second study, on yellow fever vaccine responses in identical twins.

Sequenced sample: CD4+ T cells sorted from blood. These receptors all come from a woman younger than 30 in good health.

V is TRBV28 and J is TRBJ2-2; TRBD2 might be the D (6 bases). The length of the CDR3 is 14 residues. Germline loops: CDR1 MDHEN, CDR2 SYDVKM. Trimming took off 6 bases at V and 0 bases at J, with 8 bases between the two ends. Here the CDR3 DNA reads TGTGCCAGCAGCCGGAGGGCGAACACCGGGGAGCTGTTTTTT. Translating gives CASSRRANTGELFF. The full variable domain, with the rest looked up from reference TRBV28 and TRBJ2-2, is DVKVTQSSRYLVKRTGEKVFLECVQDMDHENMFWYRQDPGLGLRLIYFSYDVKMKEKGDIPEGYSVSREKKERFSLILESASTNQTSMYLCASSRRANTGELFFGEGSRLTVL.

The chain recombines TRBV10-3 with TRBJ2-7, with TRBD1 identical over 8 bases. Unmatched junction bases numbered 1, after V lost 10 bases and J lost 2 bases. The CDR3 totals 11 residues. CDR1 is ENHRY, CDR2 SYGVKD, per germline. The CDR3 sequence: CATGQAYEQYV. The CDR3 nucleotides are TGTGCCACGGGACAGGCCTACGAGCAGTACGTC.

The chain uses TRBV2 and TRBJ2-1, with TRBD2 matching 11 bases. This CDR3 has 14 amino acids. Germline V gene data show CDR1 as SNHLY and CDR2 as FYNNEI. With V trimmed by 5 bases and J by 10 bases, 7 bases remained unmatched. CDR3 in amino acids: CASSMTSGAREQFF. The CDR3 bases are TGTGCCAGCAGTATGACTAGCGGGGCCCGGGAGCAGTTCTTC.

The J gene is TRBJ2-1, the V gene TRBV5-1, with unresolved D. V gave up 4 bases and J gave up 0 bases, with 20 bases separating them. The V gene's germline CDR1 is SGHRS and CDR2 YFSETQ. This CDR3 has 18 residues. As DNA, the CDR3 is TGCGCCAGCAGCCAGAATATCAATGGGAAGAGCTCCTACAATGAGCAGTTCTTC. Translation gives CASSQNINGKSSYNEQFF.